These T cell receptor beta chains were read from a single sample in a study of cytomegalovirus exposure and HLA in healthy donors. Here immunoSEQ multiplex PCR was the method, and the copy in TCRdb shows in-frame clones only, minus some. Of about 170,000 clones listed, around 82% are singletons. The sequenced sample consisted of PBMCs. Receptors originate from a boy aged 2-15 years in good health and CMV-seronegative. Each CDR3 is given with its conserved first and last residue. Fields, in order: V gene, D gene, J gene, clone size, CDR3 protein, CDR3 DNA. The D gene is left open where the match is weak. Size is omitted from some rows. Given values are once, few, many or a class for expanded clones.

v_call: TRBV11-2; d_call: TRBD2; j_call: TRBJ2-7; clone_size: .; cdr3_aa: CASSLWTSGRYEQYF; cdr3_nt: TGTGCCAGCAGCCTTTGGACTAGCGGGAGGTACGAGCAGTACTTC
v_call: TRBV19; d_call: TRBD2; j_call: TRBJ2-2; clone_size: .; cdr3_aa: CAIRGGTANTGELFF; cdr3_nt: TGTGCCATCCGGGGAGGGACGGCGAACACCGGGGAGCTGTTTTTT
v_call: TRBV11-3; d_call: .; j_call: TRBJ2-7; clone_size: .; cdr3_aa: CASRWGIYEQYF; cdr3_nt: TGTGCCAGCAGGTGGGGCATCTACGAGCAGTACTTC
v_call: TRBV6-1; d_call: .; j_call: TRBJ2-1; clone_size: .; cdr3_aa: CASSGTAYNEQFF; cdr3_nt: TGTGCCAGCAGTGGGACAGCGTACAATGAGCAGTTCTTC
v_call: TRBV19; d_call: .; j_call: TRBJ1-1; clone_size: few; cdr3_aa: CASRTRDTLPGTTEAFF; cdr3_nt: TGTGCCAGTAGAACCCGGGACACTTTACCGGGAACCACTGAAGCTTTCTTT
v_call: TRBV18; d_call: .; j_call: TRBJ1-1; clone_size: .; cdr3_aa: CASSPLVRTMNTEAFF; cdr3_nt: TGTGCCAGCTCACCACTCGTTAGGACAATGAACACTGAAGCTTTCTTT
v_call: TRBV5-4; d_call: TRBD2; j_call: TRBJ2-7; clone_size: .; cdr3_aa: CASSLPGRLTYEQYF; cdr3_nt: TGTGCCAGCAGCTTGCCCGGGAGGTTAACCTACGAGCAGTACTTC
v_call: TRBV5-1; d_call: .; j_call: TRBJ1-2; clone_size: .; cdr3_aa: CASSPNRDFGAYGYTF; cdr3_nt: TGCGCCAGCAGCCCTAACCGGGACTTCGGGGCATATGGCTACACCTTC
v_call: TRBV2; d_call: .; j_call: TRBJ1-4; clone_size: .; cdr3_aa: CASSETPNEKLFF; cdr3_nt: TGTGCCAGCAGTGAGACTCCAAATGAAAAACTGTTTTTT
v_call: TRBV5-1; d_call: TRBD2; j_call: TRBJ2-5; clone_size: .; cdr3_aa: CASSPGLAEETQYF; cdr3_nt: TGCGCCAGCAGTCCAGGACTAGCGGAAGAGACCCAGTACTTC
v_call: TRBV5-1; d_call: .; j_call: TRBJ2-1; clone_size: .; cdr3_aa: CASSSSGTRDNEQFF; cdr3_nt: TGCGCCAGCAGTTCCTCCGGGACTCGAGACAATGAGCAGTTCTTC
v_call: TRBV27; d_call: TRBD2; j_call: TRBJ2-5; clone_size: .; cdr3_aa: CASSRWTGTSGLDQETQYF; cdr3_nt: TGTGCCAGCAGTCGATGGACCGGGACTAGCGGGTTAGACCAAGAGACCCAGTACTTC
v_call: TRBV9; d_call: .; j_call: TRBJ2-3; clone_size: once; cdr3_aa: CASSGKAVLSTDTQYF; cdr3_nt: TGTGCCAGCAGCGGAAAAGCGGTCCTAAGCACAGATACGCAGTATTTT
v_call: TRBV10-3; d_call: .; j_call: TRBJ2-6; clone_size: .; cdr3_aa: CAISESAGITGANVLTF; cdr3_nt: TGTGCCATCAGTGAGTCGGCAGGGATAACCGGGGCCAACGTCCTGACTTTC
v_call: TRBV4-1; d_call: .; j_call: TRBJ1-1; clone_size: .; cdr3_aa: CASSHSPPGTEAFF; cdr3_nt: TGCGCCAGCAGCCACTCCCCCCCGGGCACTGAAGCTTTCTTT
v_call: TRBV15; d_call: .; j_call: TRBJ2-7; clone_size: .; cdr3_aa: CATSKGVEQYF; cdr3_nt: TGTGCCACCAGCAAAGGGGTCGAGCAGTACTTC
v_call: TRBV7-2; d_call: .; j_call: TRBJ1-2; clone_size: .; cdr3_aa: CASSLAQGLYGYTF; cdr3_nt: TGTGCCAGCAGCTTAGCGCAGGGGCTTTATGGCTACACCTTC
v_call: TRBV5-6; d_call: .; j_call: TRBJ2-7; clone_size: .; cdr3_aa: CASSLNYEQYF; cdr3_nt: TGTGCCAGCAGTCTTAACTACGAGCAGTACTTC
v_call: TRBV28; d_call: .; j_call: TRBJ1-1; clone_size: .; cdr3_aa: CASSFYRSGNTEAFF; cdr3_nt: TGTGCCAGCAGCTTCTACAGGTCAGGGAACACTGAAGCTTTCTTT
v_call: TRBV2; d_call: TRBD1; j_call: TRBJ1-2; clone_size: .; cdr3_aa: CASRADRGPEGYGYTF; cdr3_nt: TGTGCCAGCCGCGCAGACAGGGGCCCCGAGGGATATGGCTACACCTTC
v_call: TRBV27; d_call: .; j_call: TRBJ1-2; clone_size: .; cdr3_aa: CASSSQGYGYTF; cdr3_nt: TGTGCCAGCAGTTCACAGGGATATGGCTACACCTTC
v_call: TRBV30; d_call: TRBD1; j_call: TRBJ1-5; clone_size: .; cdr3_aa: CACYPRDRGDNQPQHF; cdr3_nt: TGTGCCTGCTACCCGCGGGACAGGGGAGACAATCAGCCCCAGCATTTT
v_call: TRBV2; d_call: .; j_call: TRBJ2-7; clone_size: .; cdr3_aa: CASSAAVLLEQYF; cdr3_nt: TGTGCCAGCAGCGCGGCGGTCCTTCTCGAGCAGTACTTC
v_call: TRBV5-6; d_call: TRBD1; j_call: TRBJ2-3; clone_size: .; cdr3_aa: CASSPQTGGTDTQYF; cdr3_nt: TGTGCCAGCAGCCCCCAGACAGGGGGCACAGATACGCAGTATTTT
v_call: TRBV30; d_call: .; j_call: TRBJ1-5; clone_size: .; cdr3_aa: CAWSARQEYSNQPQHF; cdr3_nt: TGTGCCTGGAGTGCCAGACAGGAGTATAGCAATCAGCCCCAGCATTTT
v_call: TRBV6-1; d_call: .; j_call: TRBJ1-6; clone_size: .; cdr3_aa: CASSPLGGNSPLHF; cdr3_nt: TGTGCCAGCAGTCCTCTCGGAGGGAATTCACCCCTCCACTTT
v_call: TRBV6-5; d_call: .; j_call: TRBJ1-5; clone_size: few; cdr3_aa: CASSRTVSNQPQHF; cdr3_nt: TGTGCCAGCAGTAGGACAGTTAGCAATCAGCCCCAGCATTTT
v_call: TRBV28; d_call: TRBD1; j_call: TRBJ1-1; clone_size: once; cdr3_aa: CASSLLGQGERNTEAFF; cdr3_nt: TGTGCCAGCAGTTTACTCGGACAGGGGGAACGGAACACTGAAGCTTTCTTT
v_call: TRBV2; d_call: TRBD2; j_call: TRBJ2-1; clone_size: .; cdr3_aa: CASSETSGRLQFF; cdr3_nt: TGTGCCAGCAGTGAAACTAGCGGGAGACTCCAGTTCTTC
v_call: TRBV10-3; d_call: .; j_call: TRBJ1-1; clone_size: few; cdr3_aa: CAILGQNTEAFF; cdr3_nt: TGTGCCATCTTAGGACAGAACACTGAAGCTTTCTTT
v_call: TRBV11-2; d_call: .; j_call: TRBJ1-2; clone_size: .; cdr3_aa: CASNGADYGYTF; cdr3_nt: TGTGCCAGCAATGGGGCAGACTATGGCTACACCTTC
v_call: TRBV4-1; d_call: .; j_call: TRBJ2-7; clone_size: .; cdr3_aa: CASSHGGFDEQYF; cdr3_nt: TGCGCCAGCAGCCACGGAGGGTTCGACGAGCAGTACTTC
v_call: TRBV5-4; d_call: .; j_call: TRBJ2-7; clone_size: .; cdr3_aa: CASSIRGYEQYF; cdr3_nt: TGTGCCAGCTCCATAAGGGGGTACGAGCAGTACTTC
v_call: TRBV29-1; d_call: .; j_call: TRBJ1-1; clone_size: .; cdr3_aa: CSTRGVVGTEAFF; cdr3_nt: TGCAGCACCCGCGGGGTCGTGGGCACTGAAGCTTTCTTT
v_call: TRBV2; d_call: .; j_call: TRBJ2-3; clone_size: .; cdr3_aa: CASRGDSDTQYF; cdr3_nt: TGTGCCAGCAGGGGGGACTCAGATACGCAGTATTTT
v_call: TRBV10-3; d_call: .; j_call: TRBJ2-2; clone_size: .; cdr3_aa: CAISESRGGENTGELFF; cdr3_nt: TGTGCCATCAGTGAGTCGAGGGGGGGTGAAAACACCGGGGAGCTGTTTTTT
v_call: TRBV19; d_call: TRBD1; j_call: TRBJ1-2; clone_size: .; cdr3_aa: CASRVYRGPYGYTF; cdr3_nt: TGTGCCAGTAGAGTTTACAGGGGTCCCTATGGCTACACCTTC
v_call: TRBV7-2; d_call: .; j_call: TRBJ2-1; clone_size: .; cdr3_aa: CASASRTKYNEQFF; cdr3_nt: TGTGCCAGCGCCAGTCGGACTAAGTACAATGAGCAGTTCTTC
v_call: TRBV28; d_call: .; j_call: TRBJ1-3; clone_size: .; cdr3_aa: CASSLWGSSGNTIYF; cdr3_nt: TGTGCCAGCAGTTTGTGGGGCAGCTCTGGAAACACCATATATTTT
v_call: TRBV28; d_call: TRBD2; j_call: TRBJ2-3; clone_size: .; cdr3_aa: CASSRRTSGTGDTQYF; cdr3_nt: TGTGCCAGCAGCAGGCGGACTAGCGGGACTGGAGATACGCAGTATTTT
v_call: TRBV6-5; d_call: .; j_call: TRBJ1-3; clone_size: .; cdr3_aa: CASSYGRGGNTIYF; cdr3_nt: TGTGCCAGCAGTTACGGCAGGGGTGGAAACACCATATATTTT
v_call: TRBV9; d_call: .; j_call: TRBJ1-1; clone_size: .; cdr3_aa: CASSVAQGSEAFF; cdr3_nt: TGTGCCAGCAGCGTAGCACAGGGATCTGAAGCTTTCTTT
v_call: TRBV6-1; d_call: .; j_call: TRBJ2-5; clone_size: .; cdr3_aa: CASSEGTIQETQYF; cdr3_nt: TGTGCCAGCAGTGAAGGGACTATCCAAGAGACCCAGTACTTC
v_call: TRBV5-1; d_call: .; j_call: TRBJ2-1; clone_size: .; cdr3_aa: CASSLGGGENEQFF; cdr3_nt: TGCGCCAGCAGCTTGGGGGGAGGAGAGAATGAGCAGTTCTTC